These 2 T cell receptor beta chains were sequenced from one sample in a study of T cell changes during pregnancy in multiple sclerosis. Libraries were prepared by immunoSEQ multiplex PCR; TCRdb keeps only in-frame clonotypes and omits some of them. The sample includes about 49,000 clones, 85% to 95% of them seen just once. The sample was CD4+ T cells from peripheral blood mononuclear cells, taken in the second trimester of pregnancy. The receptors were gathered from a female donor in good health, enrolled as a control in a pregnancy study.

The chain combines TRBV6-5 with TRBJ1-6; D unresolved. Trimming pared 0 bases from V and 7 bases from J, leaving 13 bases between. Germline values: CDR1 MNHEY, CDR2 SVGAGI. The CDR3 has 16 amino acids. The CDR3 here is CASSYSLPVENSPLHF. CDR3 in DNA: TGTGCCAGCAGTTACTCTTTACCTGTCGAGAATTCACCCCTCCACTTT.

The chain is built from TRBV25-1 and TRBJ1-2, with 7 bases identical to TRBD1. With V trimmed by 4 bases and J by 3 bases, 14 bases remained unmatched. Germline assignment: CDR1 MGHDK and CDR2 SYGVNS. The CDR3 is made up of 17 amino acids. The CDR3 loop reads CASSGISHDREYYGYTF. The CDR3 region has the DNA TGTGCCAGCAGTGGAATATCCCACGACAGGGAATACTATGGCTACACCTTC.